Included here is one T cell receptor beta chain sequence, with context. What it recognizes is unknown. Measured with immunoSEQ multiplex PCR; TCRdb has only the in-frame clones, and not every one. The top ten clones hold about 6% of a sample with approximately 150,000 clones, around 91% of them seen once. The record originates from a study of T cell responses to AZD1222 COVID-19 vaccine. Findings of the study overall: Sampling captured repertoires only after the peak T cell response. Nearly half of spike-specific TCRs reportedly go after variant regions that carry no mutations. Only 5 or 6 AZD1222 recipients tested seropositive at baseline. White British ancestry dominated among donors, who included more females, and clonal diversity was possibly underestimated.

This sequence originates from an adult who received the AZD1222 COVID-19 vaccine. Sequenced here: peripheral blood, sampled 28 days after the second AZD1222 dose.

The CDR3 region is CAISETHRGQQPQHF. The CDR3 DNA reads as TGTGCCATCAGTGAGACCCACAGGGGGCAACAGCCCCAGCATTTT. V usage is TRBV10-3 and J usage is TRBJ1-5; 9 nucleotides line up with TRBD1. The CDR3 covers 15 residues. Germline loops: CDR1 ENHRY, CDR2 SYGVKD. Losses at the gene ends were 2 bases for V and 7 bases for J; bases not matched to a gene: 6.